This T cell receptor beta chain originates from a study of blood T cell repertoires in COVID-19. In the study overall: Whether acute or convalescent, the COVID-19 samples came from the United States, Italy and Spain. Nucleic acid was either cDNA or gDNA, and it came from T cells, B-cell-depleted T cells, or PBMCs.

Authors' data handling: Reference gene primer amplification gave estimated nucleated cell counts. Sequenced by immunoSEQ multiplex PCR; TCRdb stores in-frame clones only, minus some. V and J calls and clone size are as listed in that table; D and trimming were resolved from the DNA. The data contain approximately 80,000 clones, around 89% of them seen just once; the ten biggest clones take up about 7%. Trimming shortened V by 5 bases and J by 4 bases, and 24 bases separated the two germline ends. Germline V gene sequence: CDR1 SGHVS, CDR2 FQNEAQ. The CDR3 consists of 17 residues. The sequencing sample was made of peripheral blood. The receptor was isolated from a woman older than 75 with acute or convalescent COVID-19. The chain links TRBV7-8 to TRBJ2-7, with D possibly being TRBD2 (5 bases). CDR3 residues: CASSQIDLGKERYEQYF. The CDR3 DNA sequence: TGTGCCAGCAGCCAAATCGACCTGGGGAAGGAGCGGTACGAGCAGTACTTC.